This T cell receptor (beta chain) was observed in a study of T cell changes during pregnancy in multiple sclerosis. The table came from immunoSEQ multiplex PCR; TCRdb's copy has only in-frame clones and leaves some out. The repertoire includes over 85,000 clones, around 90% of them detected once, and more than 1.5% sits in the top ten. CDR3 size: 15 residues. Losses at the gene ends were 6 bases for V and 7 bases for J; bases not matched to a gene: 10. Germline-derived CDR1 and CDR2 are MGHDK and SYGVNS. The starting material was peripheral blood, obtained in the first trimester of pregnancy. This receptor was identified in a female donor in good health, enrolled as a control in a pregnancy study. V usage is TRBV25-1 and J usage is TRBJ2-1; 9 bases match TRBD1. DNA for the CDR3: TGTGCCAGCAGCACTGGACAGGGGAAATATAATGAGCAGTTCTTC. Residues: CASSTGQGKYNEQFF.